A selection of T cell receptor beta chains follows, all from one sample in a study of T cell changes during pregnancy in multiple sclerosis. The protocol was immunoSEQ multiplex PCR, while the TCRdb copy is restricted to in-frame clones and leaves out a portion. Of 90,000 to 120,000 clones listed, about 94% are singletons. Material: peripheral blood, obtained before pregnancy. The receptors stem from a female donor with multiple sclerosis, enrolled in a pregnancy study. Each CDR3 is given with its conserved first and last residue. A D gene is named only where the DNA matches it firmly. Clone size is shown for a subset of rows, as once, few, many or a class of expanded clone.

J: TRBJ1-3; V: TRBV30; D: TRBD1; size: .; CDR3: CAWGTGGTNTIYF; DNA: TGTGCCTGGGGGACAGGGGGTACAAACACCATATATTTT
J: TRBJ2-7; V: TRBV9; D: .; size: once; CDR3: CASSVAPGATYEQYF; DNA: TGTGCCAGCAGCGTAGCACCTGGGGCTACCTACGAGCAGTACTTC
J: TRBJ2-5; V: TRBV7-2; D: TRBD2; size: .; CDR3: CASSLGHSGRGVETQYF; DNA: TGTGCCAGCAGCTTAGGGCATAGCGGGAGGGGGGTGGAGACCCAGTACTTC
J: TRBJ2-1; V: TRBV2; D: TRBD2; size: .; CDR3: CASTVAGGYNEQFF; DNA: TGTGCCAGCACGGTAGCGGGAGGGTACAATGAGCAGTTCTTC
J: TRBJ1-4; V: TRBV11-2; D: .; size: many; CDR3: CASSQTWGPIVEKLFF; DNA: TGTGCCAGCAGCCAAACCTGGGGGCCCATAGTTGAAAAACTGTTTTTT
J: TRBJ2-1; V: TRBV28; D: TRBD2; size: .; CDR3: CASSPRSGRAYNEQFF; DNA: TGTGCCAGCAGTCCCCGGAGCGGGAGGGCCTACAATGAGCAGTTCTTC
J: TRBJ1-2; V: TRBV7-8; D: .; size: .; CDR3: CASSLGQGGSGYTF; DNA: TGTGCCAGCAGCTTAGGTCAAGGCGGCAGTGGCTACACCTTC
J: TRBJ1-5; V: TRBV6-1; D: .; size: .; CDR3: CASSDRGGGNQPQHF; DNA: TGTGCCAGCAGTGATCGGGGGGGCGGCAATCAGCCCCAGCATTTT
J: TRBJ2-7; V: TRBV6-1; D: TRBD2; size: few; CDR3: CASSATSGSSYEQYF; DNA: TGTGCCAGCAGTGCGACTAGCGGGAGCTCCTACGAGCAGTACTTC
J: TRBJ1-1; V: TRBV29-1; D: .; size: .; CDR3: CSVSPQGAFF; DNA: TGCAGCGTATCCCCCCAGGGGGCTTTCTTT
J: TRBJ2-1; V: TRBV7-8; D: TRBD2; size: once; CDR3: CASSSSGGAREQFF; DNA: TGTGCCAGCAGCAGCTCGGGAGGAGCGCGTGAGCAGTTCTTC